A selection of T cell receptor beta chains follows, all from one sample in a study of blood T cell repertoires in COVID-19. Profiled with immunoSEQ multiplex PCR; TCRdb holds only in-frame clones, not every one. The data hold about 160,000 clones, with just under 85% observed a single time. Material for sequencing was peripheral blood. These receptors all come from a woman older than 75 with acute or convalescent COVID-19. CDR3s leave out the opening cysteine and the closing phenylalanine or tryptophan. Some rows mark clone size as missing; the rest say once, few, many or name a class of expanded clone.

11 . TRBV12-3/TRBV12-4 ASSLTQTGELF
14 . TRBV7-8 ASSPRLAGGTYEQY
12 . TRBV19 ASRLVGGSTEAF
13 . TRBV5-1 ASSNPLAGSYEQY
14 . TRBV5-5 ASSLGSGSLGAIQY
11 . TRBV7-2 ASSLVANTEAF
13 . TRBV19 ASSSAGRLNTEAF
15 . TRBV5-1 ASSTLGSGSRTDTQY
11 . TRBV6-5 ASSQGGSYEQY
16 . TRBV27 ASRKNSRRPGGGETQY
13 . TRBV19 ASKNRVRADTEAF
15 . TRBV6-1 ASSGASGRARYNEQF
12 once TRBV5-6 ASSLERGLTEAF
14 . TRBV4-1 ASSYRTSGSEGELF
14 . TRBV6-6 ASSTGGSPSGNTIY
10 . TRBV12-3/TRBV12-4 ASSFYWETQY
10 . TRBV7-8 ASSLGATEAF
11 . TRBV30 AWSVSAGVEQY
15 . TRBV10-3 AISAGTSGSPPDTQY
14 . TRBV30 AWSVSPRFSGNTIY
14 . TRBV5-1 ASSGLTGPRLDEQY
16 . TRBV21-1 ASSKGSHGGANTGELF
12 once TRBV5-4 ASSGGGSQETQY
12 . TRBV2 ASSNDRNNQPQH
15 . TRBV20-1 SASPLKGVMMNTEAF
10 . TRBV12-3/TRBV12-4 ASSLDSLGQF
12 . TRBV12-5 ASGLGGGGQPQH
12 . TRBV7-2 ASSFDRGLDTQY
11 . TRBV30 AWSPFRYNEQF